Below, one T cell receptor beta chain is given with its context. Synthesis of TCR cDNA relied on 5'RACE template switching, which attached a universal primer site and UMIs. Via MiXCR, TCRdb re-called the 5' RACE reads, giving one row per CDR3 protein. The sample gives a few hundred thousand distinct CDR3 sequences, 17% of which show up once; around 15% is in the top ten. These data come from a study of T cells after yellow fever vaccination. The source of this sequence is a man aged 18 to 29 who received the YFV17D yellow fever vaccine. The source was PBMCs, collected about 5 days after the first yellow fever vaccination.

The CDR3 region is CASSLESWNTEAFF. For the CDR3, the DNA is TGTGCCAGCAGCTTAGAGTCCTGGAACACTGAAGCTTTCTTT. This chain joins TRBV7-8 and TRBJ1-1; D not resolved. The CDR3 extends over 14 amino acids. In germline, CDR1 is SGHVS, CDR2 FQNEAQ. V lost 1 base and J lost 1, with 7 bases in between.